The next 8 T cell receptor beta chains were all read from a single sample in a study of technical replicates of blood from several donors. Only in-frame clones appear in the TCRdb table, and some are missing; sequencing was by immunoSEQ multiplex PCR. The table shows some 15,000 clones, with approximately 86% occurring only once. What was sequenced was PBMCs. These receptors were obtained from a human donor in good health.

The chain combines TRBV2 with TRBJ1-5; TRBD1 aligns across 8 bases. The CDR3 runs 15 residues. The germline V gene encodes CDR1 SNHLY and CDR2 FYNNEI. Unmatched junction bases numbered 6, after V lost 5 bases and J lost 3 bases. CDR3 sequence reads: CASSKTGASNQPQHF. CDR3 nucleotide sequence: TGTGCCAGCAGTAAGACAGGGGCGTCCAATCAGCCCCAGCATTTT.

The CDR3 spells CASTMMGQGAWNEQFF. The CDR3 region has the DNA TGTGCCAGCACCATGATGGGACAGGGGGCTTGGAATGAGCAGTTCTTC. This chain connects TRBV5-6 to TRBJ2-1; 12 nucleotides line up with TRBD1. The length of the CDR3 is 16 residues. Losses at the gene ends were 6 bases for V and 7 bases for J; bases not matched to a gene: 11. Germline V gene data show CDR1 as SGHDT and CDR2 as YYEEEE.

The chain carries TRBV27 and TRBJ1-4; D is unresolved. Trimming cost V 5 bases and J 0 bases, with 13 bases left between them. The CDR3 runs to 16 residues. The germline gives CDR1 MNHEY, CDR2 SMNVEV (reference sequence). The CDR3 spells CASSNLYGATNEKLFF. DNA for the CDR3: TGTGCCAGCAGTAATCTATACGGTGCAACTAATGAAAAACTGTTTTTT.

The chain combines TRBV10-3 with TRBJ2-1; TRBD2 matches 9 bases. Germline V lookup: CDR1 ENHRY, CDR2 SYGVKD. The CDR3 consists of 15 residues. Germline trimming cut 7 bases from V and 7 bases from J; bases unmatched to any gene: 11. The CDR3 loop reads CAITKIVAGVNEQFF. CDR3 DNA sequence: TGTGCCATCACCAAGATTGTAGCGGGAGTGAATGAGCAGTTCTTC.

The V and J genes are TRBV2 and TRBJ2-3; D gene ambiguous. The CDR3 runs 11 residues. Germline V gene data show CDR1 as SNHLY and CDR2 as FYNNEI. CDR3 in DNA: TGTGCTATAGCCGTCACAGATACGCAGTATTTT. Translated: CAIAVTDTQYF.

The chain couples TRBV2 to TRBJ1-5, with D tentatively TRBD1 (6 bases). Between the trimmed V and J ends, which lost 3 bases and 1 base, there was a span of 13 bases. Looked up from germline, CDR1 is SNHLY and CDR2 is FYNNEI. The CDR3 sequence is 16 residues long. DNA of the CDR3: TGTGCCAGCAGTGAGCTGGGGGCGCGGAGCAATCAGCCCCAGCATTTT. Translated, it gives CASSELGARSNQPQHF.

The rearrangement joins TRBV5-1 to TRBJ2-7; no clear D gene. The CDR3 is made up of 13 amino acids. CDR1 SGHRS and CDR2 YFSETQ come from the germline V gene. Trimming took off 0 bases at V and 6 bases at J, with 10 bases between the two ends. For the CDR3, the DNA is TGCGCCAGCAGCTTGGCTGGCAGTTCCGAGCAGTACTTC. Protein sequence: CASSLAGSSEQYF.

CDR3 nucleotide sequence: TGTGCCAGCACTTGGGACTCTGAAGCTTTCTTT. Residues: CASTWDSEAFF. This chain joins TRBV6-1 and TRBJ1-1; possibly TRBD1 for D (5 bases). The germline gives CDR1 MNHNS, CDR2 SASEGT. The germline V and J ends were trimmed by 7 bases and 6 bases, with 9 bases remaining between them. The CDR3 is 11 amino acids.